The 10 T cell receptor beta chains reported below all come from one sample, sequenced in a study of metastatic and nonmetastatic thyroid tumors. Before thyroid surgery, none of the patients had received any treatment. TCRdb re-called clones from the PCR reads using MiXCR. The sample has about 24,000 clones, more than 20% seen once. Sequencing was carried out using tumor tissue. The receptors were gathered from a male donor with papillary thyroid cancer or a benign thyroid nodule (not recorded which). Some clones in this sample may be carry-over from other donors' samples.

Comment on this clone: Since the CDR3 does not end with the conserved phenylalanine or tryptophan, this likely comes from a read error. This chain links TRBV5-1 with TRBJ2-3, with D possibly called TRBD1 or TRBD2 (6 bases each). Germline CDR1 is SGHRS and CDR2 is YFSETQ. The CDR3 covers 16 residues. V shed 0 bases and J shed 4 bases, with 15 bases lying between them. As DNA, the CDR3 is TGCGCCAGCAGCTTGGGGAACTGTGGGGGGCCAGATACGCAGTATTGT. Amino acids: CASSLGNCGGPDTQYC.

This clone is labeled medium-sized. CDR3 DNA: TGCGCCAGCAAAGCATTTACATCGGCTGGAAACACCATATATTTT. The encoded protein is CASKAFTSAGNTIYF. The chain employs TRBV5-1 and TRBJ1-3; no reliable D call. This CDR3 spans 15 amino acids. V was cut by 6 bases and J by 2 bases, with 15 bases left in between. The germline V gene encodes CDR1 SGHRS and CDR2 YFSETQ.

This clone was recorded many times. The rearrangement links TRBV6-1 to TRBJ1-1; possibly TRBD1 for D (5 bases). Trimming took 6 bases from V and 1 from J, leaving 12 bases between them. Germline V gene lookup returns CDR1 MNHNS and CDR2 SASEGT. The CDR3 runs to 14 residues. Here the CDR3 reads CASSRIDRNTEAFF. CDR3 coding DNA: TGTGCCAGCAGCCGGATCGACAGGAACACTGAAGCTTTCTTT.

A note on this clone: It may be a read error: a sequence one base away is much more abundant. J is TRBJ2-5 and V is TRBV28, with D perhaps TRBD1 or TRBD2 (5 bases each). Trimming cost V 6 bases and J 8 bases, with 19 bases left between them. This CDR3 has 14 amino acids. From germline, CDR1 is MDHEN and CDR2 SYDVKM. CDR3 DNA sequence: TGTGCCAGCAGCTTGGGTAGGGACCGGGACACCCAGTACTTC. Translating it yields CASSLGRDRDTQYF.

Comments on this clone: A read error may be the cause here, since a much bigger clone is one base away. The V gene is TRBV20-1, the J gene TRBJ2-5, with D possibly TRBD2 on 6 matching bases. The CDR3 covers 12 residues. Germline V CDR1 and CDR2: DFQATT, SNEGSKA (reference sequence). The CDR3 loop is CSSRVGGETQYF. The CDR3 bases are TGCAGTTCTAGAGTGGGGGGAGAGACCCAGTACTTC.

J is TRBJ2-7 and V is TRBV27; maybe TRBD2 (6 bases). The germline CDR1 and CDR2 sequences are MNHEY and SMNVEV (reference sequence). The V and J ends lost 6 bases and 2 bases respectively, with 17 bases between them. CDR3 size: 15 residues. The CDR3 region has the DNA TGTGCCAGCAGCCGAACGGGGGTCCAAACCTACGAGCAGTACTTC. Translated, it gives CASSRTGVQTYEQYF.

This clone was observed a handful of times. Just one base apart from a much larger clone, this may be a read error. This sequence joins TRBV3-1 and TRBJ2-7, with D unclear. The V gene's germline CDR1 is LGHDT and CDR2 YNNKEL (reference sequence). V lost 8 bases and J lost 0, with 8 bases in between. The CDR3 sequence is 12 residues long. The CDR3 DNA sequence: TGTGCCAGCGGCAGTGGCTCCTACGAGCAGTACTTC. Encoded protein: CASGSGSYEQYF.

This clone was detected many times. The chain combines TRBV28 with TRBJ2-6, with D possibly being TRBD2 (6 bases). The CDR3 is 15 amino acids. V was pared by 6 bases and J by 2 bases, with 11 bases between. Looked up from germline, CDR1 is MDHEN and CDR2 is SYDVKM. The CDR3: CASSPGEPGANVLTF. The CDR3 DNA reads TGTGCCAGCAGCCCGGGGGAACCTGGGGCCAACGTCCTGACTTTC.

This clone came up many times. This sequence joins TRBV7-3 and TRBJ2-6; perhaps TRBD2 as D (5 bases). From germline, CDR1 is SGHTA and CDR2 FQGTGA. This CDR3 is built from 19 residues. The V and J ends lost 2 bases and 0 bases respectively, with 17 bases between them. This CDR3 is CASSLRRIRPFSGANVLTF. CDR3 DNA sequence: TGTGCCAGCAGCTTACGGAGGATTCGACCCTTCTCTGGGGCCAACGTCCTGACTTTC.

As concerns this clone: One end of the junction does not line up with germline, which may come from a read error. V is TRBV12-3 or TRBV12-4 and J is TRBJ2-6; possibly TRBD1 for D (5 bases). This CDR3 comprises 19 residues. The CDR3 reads CASSFGLRALWPGANVLTF. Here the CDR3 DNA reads TGTGCCAGCAGTTTTGGGTTAAGGGCTCTTTGGCCTGGGGCCAACGTCCTGACCTTC.